What follows are 22 T cell receptor beta chains derived from one specimen sequenced in a study of cytomegalovirus exposure and HLA in healthy donors. In the PCR, 60 Vbeta and 13 Jbeta primers were used. Some clones are missing from TCRdb's copy, which holds only in-frame ones; the method was immunoSEQ multiplex PCR. The sample gives about 130,000 clones, approximately 74% of which show up once; 3% to 4.5% is in the top ten. Sequencing was done on a sample of PBMCs. The receptors stem from a man aged 35 to 55 in good health and CMV-seropositive.

This sequence joins TRBV29-1 and TRBJ1-4; 8 bases are shared with TRBD1. CDR1 is SQVTM and CDR2 is ANQGSEA in the germline V gene. J was trimmed by 7 bases and V by 5 bases; bases with no gene match: 6. This CDR3 is built from 13 residues. In DNA form, the CDR3 reads TGCAGCGTTCGGAACAGGGGGTTTGAAAAACTGTTTTTT. As protein: CSVRNRGFEKLFF.

V is TRBV30 and J is TRBJ2-5; TRBD1 aligns across 8 bases. The DNA end favors TRBJ2-7, so the J call may be wrong. The CDR3 sequence is 12 residues long. The V gene's germline CDR1 is GTSNPN and CDR2 SVGIG (reference sequence). CDR3 loop: CAWGQGSYEQYF. The CDR3 DNA follows: TGTGCCTGGGGACAGGGCTCCTACGAGCAGTACTTC.

The rearrangement joins TRBV6-1 to TRBJ2-2, with 8 bases aligning to TRBD1. The CDR3 runs to 15 residues. With V trimmed by 10 bases and J by 1 base, 8 bases remained unmatched. CDR1 and CDR2 from the germline V gene are MNHNS and SASEGT. The CDR3 loop is CAITPGTGNTGELFF. CDR3 coding DNA: TGTGCCATCACACCCGGGACAGGGAACACCGGGGAGCTGTTTTTT.

V usage is TRBV28 and J usage is TRBJ1-5; tentatively, D is TRBD1 (5 bases). CDR1 and CDR2 from the germline V gene are MDHEN and SYDVKM. The germline V and J ends were trimmed by 7 bases and 6 bases, with 22 bases remaining between them. This CDR3 region has 16 residues. In nucleotides, the CDR3 is TGTGCCAGCACTCCATACGAATCCAGGGTGGGTCAGCCCCAGCATTTT. Translated, it gives CASTPYESRVGQPQHF.

The chain has TRBV13 and TRBJ2-1; 12 bases fit TRBD1. After removal of 3 bases from V and 8 bases from J, the junction contained 2 bases not matched to a gene. CDR1 is PRHDT, CDR2 FYEKMQ, per germline (reference sequence). The CDR3 is 14 residues long. Here the CDR3 reads CASSLGQGADEQFF. The CDR3 DNA reads TGTGCCAGCAGCTTGGGACAGGGGGCCGATGAGCAGTTCTTC.

The chain links TRBV5-8 to TRBJ2-5; D ambiguous. The ends were cut back, 5 bases at V and 8 bases at J, with 13 bases in the middle. The CDR3 sequence is 12 residues long. Germline V CDR1 and CDR2: SGHTS, YDEGEE. The CDR3 nucleotides are TGTGCCAGCAGTTCCCAATATGGCACCCAGTACTTC. Residues: CASSSQYGTQYF.

The sample holds one count of this clone. The V call is TRBV6-6, the J call TRBJ1-1; D perhaps matches TRBD1 (6 bases). The V end lost 4 bases, the J end lost 7 bases, and 13 bases lay between the germline ends. CDR1 is MNHNY, CDR2 SVGAGI, per germline (reference sequence). This CDR3 comprises 13 residues. CDR3 nucleotides: TGTGCCAGCAGTTGGACAGAGAGAAGTGAAGCTTTCTTT. Amino acids: CASSWTERSEAFF.

The chain employs TRBV6-5 and TRBJ2-7; TRBD2 aligns across 15 bases. The CDR3 is made up of 15 amino acids. Per germline, CDR1 MNHEY and CDR2 SVGAGI. V trimming: 4 bases; J trimming: 7 bases; junction bases outside the gene matches: 5. The CDR3 nucleotides are TGTGCCAGCAGTTTCGGACTAGCGGGGGGGAGTGAGCAGTACTTC. Its protein product is CASSFGLAGGSEQYF.

This rearrangement joins TRBV29-1 to TRBJ2-7; tentative D call: TRBD1 (5 bases). With 6 bases removed from V and 3 bases from J, the gap between germline ends came to 12 bases. Germline V gives CDR1 SQVTM, CDR2 ANQGSEA. The CDR3 totals 12 residues. The CDR3 loop is CSVQENFYEQYF. Written as DNA, the CDR3 is TGCAGCGTACAGGAGAATTTCTACGAGCAGTACTTC.

This chain connects TRBV7-9 to TRBJ2-7; the D gene is possibly TRBD1 (6 bases). CDR1 is SEHNR, CDR2 FQNEAQ, per germline (reference sequence). V dropped 3 bases and J dropped 6 bases, with 12 bases sitting between them. This CDR3 has 13 residues. For the CDR3, the DNA is TGTGCCAGCAGCTTTACAGGGATCGGCGAGCAGTACTTC. This sequence encodes CASSFTGIGEQYF. Drawing the rest from reference TRBV7-9 and TRBJ2-7, the complete variable domain is DTGVSQNPRHKITKRGQNVTFRCDPISEHNRLYWYRQTLGQGPEFLTYFQNEAQLEKSRLLSDRFSAERPKGSFSTLEIQRTEQGDSAMYLCASSFTGIGEQYFGPGTRLTVT.

V gene TRBV7-2 combines with J gene TRBJ1-6; D is possibly TRBD1 (6 bases). The CDR3 is made up of 17 amino acids. Germline-derived CDR1 and CDR2 are SGHTA and FQGNSA. The ends were cut back, 5 bases at V and 6 bases at J, with 20 bases in the middle. DNA of the CDR3: TGTGCCAGCAGCCCCCCCCGGTGGGGGCGGATTAATTCACCCCTCCACTTT. Translating it yields CASSPPRWGRINSPLHF.

This clone appeared a few times. V gene TRBV7-3 combines with J gene TRBJ1-2, with a weak D call TRBD1 (6 bases). The CDR3 length is 13 residues. Germline V lookup: CDR1 SGHTA, CDR2 FQGTGA. V lost 5 bases, J lost 9 bases, and 16 bases lay in between. CDR3 in amino acids: CASSPLGRGSYTF. Written as DNA, the CDR3 is TGTGCCAGCAGCCCCCTCGGGAGGGGGAGCTACACCTTC.

The V gene is TRBV25-1, the J gene TRBJ2-7; D unclear. The CDR3 extends over 12 amino acids. Germline V CDR1 and CDR2: MGHDK, SYGVNS. Trimming stripped 5 bases from V and 7 bases from J, with 12 bases between. The CDR3 DNA reads TGTGCCAGCAGTCTCCCCTCGCGAGAGCAGTACTTC. Translating it yields CASSLPSREQYF.

This clone was detected a few times. V and J are TRBV7-8 and TRBJ1-3; D not resolved. CDR3 size: 16 residues. The germline V and J ends were trimmed by 5 bases and 0 bases, with 14 bases remaining between them. Germline CDR1 reads SGHVS; CDR2 reads FQNEAQ. CDR3 nucleotides: TGTGCCAGCAGCGGGAAGAGGGTGCCCTCTGGAAACACCATATATTTT. Translating it yields CASSGKRVPSGNTIYF.

Of note for this clone: The identical CDR3 is also encoded by other nucleotide sequences in the sample. V gene TRBV5-1 combines with J gene TRBJ2-1; 8 bases fit TRBD1. CDR1 and CDR2 from the germline V gene are SGHRS and YFSETQ. Losses at the gene ends were 1 base for V and 6 bases for J; bases not matched to a gene: 3. This CDR3 is built from 14 residues. CDR3 protein: CASSLTGQVNEQFF. DNA of the CDR3: TGCGCCAGCAGCTTGACGGGACAGGTCAATGAGCAGTTCTTC.

The chain combines TRBV7-2 with TRBJ2-1; no clear D. Germline CDR1 SGHTA, CDR2 FQGNSA. Trimming removed 2 bases from V and 7 bases from J, with 6 bases in between. This CDR3 has 12 amino acids. Written as DNA, the CDR3 is TGTGCCAGCAGCTTAATAAAAAATGAGCAGTTCTTC. The encoded protein is CASSLIKNEQFF.

The chain recombines TRBV19 with TRBJ1-2; the D is unclear. V dropped 1 base and J dropped 2 bases, with 11 bases sitting between them. CDR1 and CDR2 from the germline V gene are LNHDA and SQIVND (reference sequence). This CDR3 is 15 amino acids long. The CDR3, as DNA: TGTGCCAGTAGTATAGGGGTGAGGCAGAACTATGGCTACACCTTC. Protein product: CASSIGVRQNYGYTF.

CDR3: CASSPLDIAGSTYGYTF. Written as DNA, the CDR3 is TGTGCCAGCTCACCATTGGATATTGCAGGGTCTACCTATGGCTACACCTTC. The rearrangement uses TRBV18 and TRBJ1-2; weak D call: TRBD1 (5 bases). Germline V gene data show CDR1 as KGHSH and CDR2 as LQKENI. Trimming removed 2 bases at V and 4 bases at J, with 20 bases between. The CDR3 has 17 residues.

The V call is TRBV5-1, the J call TRBJ2-7; 14 bases agree with TRBD2. Germline CDR1 is SGHRS and CDR2 is YFSETQ. V trimming: 5 bases; J trimming: 7 bases; junction bases outside the gene matches: 8. The CDR3 runs to 15 residues. The CDR3 DNA reads as TGCGCCAGCAGGCCTGGGACTAGCGGGAGTCGGGAGCAGTACTTC. Amino acids: CASRPGTSGSREQYF. Full variable domain (outside the CDR3, taken from reference TRBV5-1 and TRBJ2-7): KAGVTQTPRYLIKTRGQQVTLSCSPISGHRSVSWYQQTPGQGLQFLFEYFSETQRNKGNFPGRFSGRQFSNSRSEMNVSTLELGDSALYLCASRPGTSGSREQYFGPGTRLTVT.

The CDR3: CASSQAAGPPGNTIYF. CDR3 DNA sequence: TGCGCCAGCAGCCAAGCGGCGGGTCCCCCTGGAAACACCATATATTTT. This chain uses TRBV4-1 with TRBJ1-3; D unresolved. This CDR3 comprises 16 residues. Germline assignment: CDR1 MGHRA and CDR2 YSYEKL. Trimming took off 1 base at V and 2 bases at J, with 12 bases between the two ends.

V gene TRBV7-6 combines with J gene TRBJ1-3; 9 bases agree with TRBD1. This CDR3 is built from 15 residues. Germline CDR1 and CDR2: SGHVS and FNYEAQ. V trimming: 4 bases; J trimming: 1 base; junction bases outside the gene matches: 2. The CDR3 sequence: CASSWGTGSGNTIYF. The DNA of the CDR3 is TGTGCCAGCAGCTGGGGGACAGGGTCTGGAAACACCATATATTTT.

The V gene is TRBV6-6, the J gene TRBJ2-5; weak D call: TRBD1 (5 bases). V was cut by 2 bases and J by 4 bases, with 11 bases left in between. Germline V gene data show CDR1 as MNHNY and CDR2 as SVGAGI (reference sequence). The CDR3 contains 14 residues. This chain's CDR3 is CASSYARVGETQYF. The CDR3 nucleotides are TGTGCCAGCAGTTACGCCAGGGTGGGAGAGACCCAGTACTTC.